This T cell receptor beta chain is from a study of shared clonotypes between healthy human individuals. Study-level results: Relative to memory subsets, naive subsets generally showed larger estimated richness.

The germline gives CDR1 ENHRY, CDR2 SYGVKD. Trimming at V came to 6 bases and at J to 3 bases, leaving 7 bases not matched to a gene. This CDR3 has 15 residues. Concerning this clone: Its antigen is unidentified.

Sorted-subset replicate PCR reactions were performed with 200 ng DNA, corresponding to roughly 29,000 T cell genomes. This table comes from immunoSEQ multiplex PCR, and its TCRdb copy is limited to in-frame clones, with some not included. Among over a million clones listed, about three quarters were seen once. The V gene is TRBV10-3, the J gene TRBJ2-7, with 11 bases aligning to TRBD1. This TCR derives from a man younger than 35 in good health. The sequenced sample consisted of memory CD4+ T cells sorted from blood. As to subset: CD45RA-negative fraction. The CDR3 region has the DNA TGTGCCATCAGATCCGGGACAGGGGGTAGCTACGAGCAGTACTTC. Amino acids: CAIRSGTGGSYEQYF.